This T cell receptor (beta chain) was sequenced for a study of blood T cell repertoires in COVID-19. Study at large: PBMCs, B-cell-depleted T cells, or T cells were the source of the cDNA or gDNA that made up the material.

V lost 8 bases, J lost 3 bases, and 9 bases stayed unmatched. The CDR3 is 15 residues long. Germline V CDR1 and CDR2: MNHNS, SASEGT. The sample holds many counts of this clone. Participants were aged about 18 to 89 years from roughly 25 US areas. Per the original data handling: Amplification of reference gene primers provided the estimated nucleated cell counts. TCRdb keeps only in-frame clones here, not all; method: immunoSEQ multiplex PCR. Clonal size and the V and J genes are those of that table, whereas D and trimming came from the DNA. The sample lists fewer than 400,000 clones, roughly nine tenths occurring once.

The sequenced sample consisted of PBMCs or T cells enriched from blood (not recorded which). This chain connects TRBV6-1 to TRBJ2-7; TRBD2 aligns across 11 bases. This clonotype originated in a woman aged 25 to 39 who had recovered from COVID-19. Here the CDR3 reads CASGPPGLADYEQYF. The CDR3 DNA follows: TGTGCCAGCGGCCCACCGGGACTAGCGGACTACGAGCAGTACTTC.